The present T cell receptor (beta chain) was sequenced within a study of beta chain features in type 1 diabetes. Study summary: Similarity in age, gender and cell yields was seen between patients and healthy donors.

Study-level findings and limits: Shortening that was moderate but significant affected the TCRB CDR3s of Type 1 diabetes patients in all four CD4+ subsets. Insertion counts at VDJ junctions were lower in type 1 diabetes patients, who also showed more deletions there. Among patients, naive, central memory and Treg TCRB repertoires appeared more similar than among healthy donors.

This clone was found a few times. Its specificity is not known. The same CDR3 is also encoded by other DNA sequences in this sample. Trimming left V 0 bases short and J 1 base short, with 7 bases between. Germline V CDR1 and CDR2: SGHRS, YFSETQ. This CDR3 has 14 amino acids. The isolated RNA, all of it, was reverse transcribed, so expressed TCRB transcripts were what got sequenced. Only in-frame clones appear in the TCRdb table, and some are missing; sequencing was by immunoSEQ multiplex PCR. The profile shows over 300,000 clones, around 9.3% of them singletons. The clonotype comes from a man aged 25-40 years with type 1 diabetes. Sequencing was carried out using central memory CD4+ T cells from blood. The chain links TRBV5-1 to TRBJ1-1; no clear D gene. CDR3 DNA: TGCGCCAGCAGCTTGGAGGGCGGGAACACTGAAGCTTTCTTT. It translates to CASSLEGGNTEAFF.